This passage covers 12 T cell receptor beta chains from one sample sequenced in a study of T cell repertoires in cytomegalovirus infection. Their antigens remain unidentified. A single record per CDR3 protein comes from TCRdb applying MiXCR to the reads. The data hold 800,000 to 950,000 distinct CDR3 sequences, with 30% to 35% observed a single time. Sequences were derived from cultured CD8+ T cells from PBMCs, sampled from culture after CMV antigen stimulation. All receptors come from a human donor in good health (CMV status not recorded). Some clones in this sample may be carry-over from other donors' samples.

The chain is built from TRBV29-1 and TRBJ1-2, with TRBD1 matching over 10 bases. The germline V gene encodes CDR1 SQVTM and CDR2 ANQGSEA. Trimming removed 4 bases from V and 4 bases from J; junction bases left unmatched: 6. The CDR3 sequence is 14 residues long. CDR3 DNA: TGCAGCGTTGGAGGACAGGGGGTTGGCTATGGCTACACCTTC. Translation gives CSVGGQGVGYGYTF.

This clonotype showed up just a few times. V usage is TRBV6-5 and J usage is TRBJ1-1; D gene uncertain. Germline-derived CDR1 and CDR2 are MNHEY and SVGAGI. The V end lost 2 bases, the J end lost 8 bases, and 15 bases lay between the germline ends. This CDR3 is 14 amino acids long. CDR3 nucleotides: TGTGCCAGCAGTTACCCGGGAGGAGGCACCGAAGCTTTCTTT. It is translated as CASSYPGGGTEAFF.

The CDR3 here is CASSFVPGQGDWDEQFF. CDR3 coding DNA: TGTGCCAGCAGTTTTGTCCCGGGACAGGGGGACTGGGATGAGCAGTTCTTC. The chain recombines TRBV6-2 or TRBV6-3 with TRBJ2-1; 11 nucleotides align to TRBD1. Germline values: CDR1 MNHEY, CDR2 SVGEGT. The length of the CDR3 is 17 residues. Losses at the gene ends were 4 bases for V and 8 bases for J; bases not matched to a gene: 13.

The chain carries TRBV12-3 or TRBV12-4 and TRBJ1-6, with D hard to call. V shed 3 bases and J shed 13 bases, with 13 bases lying between them. The length of the CDR3 is 13 residues. This chain's CDR3 is CASSLSVYGPLHF. The CDR3, as DNA: TGTGCCAGCAGTTTGAGCGTCTATGGGCCCCTCCACTTT.

There are many counts of this clonotype. V and J are TRBV10-2 and TRBJ2-7, with 8 bases lining up with TRBD1. The CDR3 is made up of 16 amino acids. CDR1 is WSHSY, CDR2 SAAADI, per germline. V shed 0 bases and J 2 bases; nucleotides not matched to a gene: 6. The CDR3 bases are TGCGCCAGCAGTGAGTCGGGGACAGGAGCACCCTACGAGCAGTACGTC. It is translated as CASSESGTGAPYEQYV.

As for this clonotype: Mismatch with germline at one junction end may stem from a read error. The rearrangement uses TRBV7-9 and TRBJ2-5; D may be TRBD1 (6 bases). The CDR3 consists of 15 residues. Germline CDR1 and CDR2: SEHNR and FQNEAQ (reference sequence). DNA for the CDR3: TGTGCCACCAGCTTAGGCACAGGGTCGATTGAGACCCAGTACTTC. Amino acids: CATSLGTGSIETQYF. Drawing the rest from reference TRBV7-9 and TRBJ2-5, the complete variable domain is DTGVSQNPRHKITKRGQNVTFRCDPISEHNRLYWYRQTLGQGPEFLTYFQNEAQLEKSRLLSDRFSAERPKGSFSTLEIQRTEQGDSAMYLCATSLGTGSIETQYFGPGTRLLVL.

This clonotype was detected ten times or more. V gene TRBV7-6 combines with J gene TRBJ2-7; 12 bases agree with TRBD1. V shed 0 bases, J shed 5 bases, and the junction held 2 bases outside the gene matches. The CDR3 is made up of 15 amino acids. Looked up from germline, CDR1 is SGHVS and CDR2 is FNYEAQ. CDR3 in amino acids: CASSLAGTGGNEQYF. Here the CDR3 DNA reads TGTGCCAGCAGCTTAGCAGGGACAGGGGGCAACGAGCAGTACTTC.

Many counts were recorded for this clonotype. CDR3: CASSPGTSGGYTDTQYF. The DNA of the CDR3 is TGTGCCAGCAGTCCCGGGACTAGCGGCGGTTACACAGATACGCAGTATTTT. V gene TRBV7-6 combines with J gene TRBJ2-3; 11 nucleotides line up with TRBD2. The CDR3 covers 17 residues. After removal of 6 bases from V and 2 bases from J, the junction contained 10 bases not matched to a gene. Germline lookup yields CDR1 SGHVS and CDR2 FNYEAQ.

The chain combines TRBV20-1 with TRBJ2-1, with 12 bases identical to TRBD2. CDR1 is DFQATT, CDR2 SNEGSKA, per germline (reference sequence). The CDR3 runs to 16 residues. V shed 3 bases and J 4 bases; nucleotides not matched to a gene: 7. The CDR3 region is CSASPLAGGLYNEQFF. The CDR3 DNA is TGCAGTGCTAGTCCCCTAGCGGGGGGGTTATACAATGAGCAGTTCTTC.

Ten or more counts support this clonotype. V and J are TRBV7-2 and TRBJ1-6; D not resolved. Germline V gene sequence: CDR1 SGHTA, CDR2 FQGNSA. V lost 4 bases, J lost 0 bases, and 13 bases lay in between. The CDR3 has 17 residues. The CDR3 reads CASSYLVRFSYNSPLHF. Here the CDR3 DNA reads TGTGCCAGCAGCTACCTGGTACGATTCTCCTATAATTCACCCCTCCACTTT.

This clonotype was found a few times. The gene calls are TRBV19 and TRBJ2-1; a possible D gene is TRBD2 (6 bases). With 1 base removed from V and 7 bases from J, the gap between germline ends came to 14 bases. Germline assignment: CDR1 LNHDA and CDR2 SQIVND (reference sequence). There are 15 residues in the CDR3. The CDR3 loop is CASSIGHPGGNEQFF. CDR3 in DNA: TGTGCCAGTAGTATAGGACACCCCGGGGGTAATGAGCAGTTCTTC.

This clonotype came up many times. Here the CDR3 reads CASSLEFSSSYNEQFF. The CDR3 DNA follows: TGTGCCAGCAGCTTAGAATTTTCGAGCTCCTACAATGAGCAGTTCTTC. The chain has TRBV7-8 and TRBJ2-1; no reliable D call. The germline V gene has CDR1 SGHVS and CDR2 FQNEAQ. The CDR3 loop spans 16 amino acids. Trimming took off 1 base at V and 0 bases at J, with 10 bases between the two ends.